The rows below give T cell receptor beta chains drawn from one sample of a study of monozygotic twins with inflammatory bowel disease. TCRdb processed the 5' RACE reads again and assigns one entry to each CDR3 protein, with no DNA. Its table lists 150,000 to 200,000 distinct CDR3 sequences. The sample consisted of blood. Receptors were obtained from a human donor with ulcerative colitis or Crohn's disease, or a healthy co-twin of an affected twin (not recorded which). Each CDR3 is given with its conserved first and last residue.

v_call	j_call	cdr3_length	cdr3_aa
TRBV30	TRBJ2-3	16	CAWSPGTSGGTDTQYF
TRBV7-9	TRBJ1-2	14	CASSLARLIYGYTF
TRBV20-1	TRBJ2-6	18	CSASSSGTVASGANVLTF
TRBV6-1	TRBJ2-1	15	CASSGLISSYNEQFF
TRBV29-1	TRBJ1-1	15	CSVPNGGTGRTEAFF
TRBV10-3	TRBJ2-2	14	CAIGDRGQNGELFF
TRBV5-4	TRBJ1-1	14	CASSVGQANTEAFF
TRBV15	TRBJ2-7	15	CATSVRDTTAYEQYF
TRBV7-2	TRBJ1-2	15	CASSSATGGSYGYTF
TRBV12-3/TRBV12-4	TRBJ1-6	15	CASSFRGNYNSPLHF
TRBV7-6	TRBJ2-7	14	CASSYSQQGYEQYF
TRBV20-1	TRBJ2-3	16	CSAGGGTSGSTDTQYF
TRBV7-2	TRBJ2-3	15	CASSGRGAGTDTQYF
TRBV10-3	TRBJ2-7	13	CAITPSGTYEQYF
TRBV7-9	TRBJ1-2	17	CASSYGTGGYSNYGYTF
TRBV4-2	TRBJ2-3	16	CASSQGTSGSTDTQYF
TRBV5-5	TRBJ2-7	12	CASSLGHSEQYF
TRBV30	TRBJ1-5	15	CAWSGSGQGNQPQHF
TRBV9	TRBJ2-5	14	CASSVHPGEETQYF
TRBV5-4	TRBJ2-1	15	CASSLLGRAGDEQFF
TRBV15	TRBJ1-5	14	CATSRDAGNQPQHF
TRBV24-1	TRBJ2-5	14	CATSEGSHQETQYF
TRBV7-2	TRBJ2-1	15	CASSLRPTVNNEQFF
TRBV20-1	TRBJ1-4	15	CSAAEGGRSNEKLFF
TRBV27	TRBJ1-3	15	CASSLGFGSGNTIYF
TRBV19	TRBJ1-4	16	CASSDLLQGDREKLFF